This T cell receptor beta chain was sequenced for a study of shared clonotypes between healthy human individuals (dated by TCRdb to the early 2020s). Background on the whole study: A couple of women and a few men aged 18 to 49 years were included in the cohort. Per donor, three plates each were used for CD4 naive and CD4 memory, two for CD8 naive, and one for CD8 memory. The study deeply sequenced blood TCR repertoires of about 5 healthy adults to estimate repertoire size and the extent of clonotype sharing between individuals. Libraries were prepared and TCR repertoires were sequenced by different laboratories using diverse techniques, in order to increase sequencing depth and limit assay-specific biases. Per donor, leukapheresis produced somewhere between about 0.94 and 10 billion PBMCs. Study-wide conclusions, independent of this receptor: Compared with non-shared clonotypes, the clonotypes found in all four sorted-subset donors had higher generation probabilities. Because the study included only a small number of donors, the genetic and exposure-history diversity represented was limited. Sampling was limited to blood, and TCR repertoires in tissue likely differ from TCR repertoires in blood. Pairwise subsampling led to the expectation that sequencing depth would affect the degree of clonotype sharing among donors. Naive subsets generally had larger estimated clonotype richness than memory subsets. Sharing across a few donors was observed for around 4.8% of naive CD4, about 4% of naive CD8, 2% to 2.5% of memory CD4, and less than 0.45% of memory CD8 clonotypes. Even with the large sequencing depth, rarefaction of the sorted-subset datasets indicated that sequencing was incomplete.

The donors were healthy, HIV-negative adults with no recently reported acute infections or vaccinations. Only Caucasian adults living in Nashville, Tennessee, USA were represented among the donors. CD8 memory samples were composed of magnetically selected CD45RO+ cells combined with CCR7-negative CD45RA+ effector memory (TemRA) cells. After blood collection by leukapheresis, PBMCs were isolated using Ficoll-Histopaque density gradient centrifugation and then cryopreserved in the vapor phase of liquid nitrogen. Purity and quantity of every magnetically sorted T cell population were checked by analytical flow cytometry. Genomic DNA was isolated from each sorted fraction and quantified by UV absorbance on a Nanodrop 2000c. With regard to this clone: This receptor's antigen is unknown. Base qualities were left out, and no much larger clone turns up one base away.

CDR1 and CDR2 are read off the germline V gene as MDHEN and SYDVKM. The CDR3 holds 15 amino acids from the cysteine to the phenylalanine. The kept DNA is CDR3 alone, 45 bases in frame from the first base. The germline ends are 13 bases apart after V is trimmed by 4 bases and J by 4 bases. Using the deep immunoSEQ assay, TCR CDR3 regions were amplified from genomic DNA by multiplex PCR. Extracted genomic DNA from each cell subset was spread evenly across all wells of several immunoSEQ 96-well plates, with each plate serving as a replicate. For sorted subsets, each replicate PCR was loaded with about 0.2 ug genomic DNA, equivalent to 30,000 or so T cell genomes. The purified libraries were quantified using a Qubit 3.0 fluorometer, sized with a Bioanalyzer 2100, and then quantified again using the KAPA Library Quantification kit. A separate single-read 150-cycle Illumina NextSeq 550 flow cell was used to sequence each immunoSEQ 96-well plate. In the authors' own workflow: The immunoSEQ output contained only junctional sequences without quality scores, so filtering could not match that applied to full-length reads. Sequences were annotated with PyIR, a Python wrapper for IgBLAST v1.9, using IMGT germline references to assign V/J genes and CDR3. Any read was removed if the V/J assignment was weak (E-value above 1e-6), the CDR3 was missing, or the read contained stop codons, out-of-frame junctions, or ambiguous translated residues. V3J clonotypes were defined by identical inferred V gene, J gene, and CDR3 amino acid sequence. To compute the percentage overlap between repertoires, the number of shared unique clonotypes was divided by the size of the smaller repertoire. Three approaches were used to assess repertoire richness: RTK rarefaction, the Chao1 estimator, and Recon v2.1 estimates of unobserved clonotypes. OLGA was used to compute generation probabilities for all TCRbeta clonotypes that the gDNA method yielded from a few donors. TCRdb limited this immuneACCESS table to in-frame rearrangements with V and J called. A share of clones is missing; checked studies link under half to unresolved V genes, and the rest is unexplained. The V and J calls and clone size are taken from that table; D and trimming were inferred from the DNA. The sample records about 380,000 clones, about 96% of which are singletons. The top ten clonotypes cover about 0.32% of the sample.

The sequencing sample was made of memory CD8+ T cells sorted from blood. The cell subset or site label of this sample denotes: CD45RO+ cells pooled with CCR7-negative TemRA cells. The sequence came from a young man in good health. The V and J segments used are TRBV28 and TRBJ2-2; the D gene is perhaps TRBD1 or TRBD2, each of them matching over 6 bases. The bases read TGTGCCAGCAGTTCGGGGGCGCGGAGCACCGGGGAGCTGTTTTTT. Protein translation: CASSSGARSTGELFF. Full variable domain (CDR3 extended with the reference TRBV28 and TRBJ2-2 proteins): DVKVTQSSRYLVKRTGEKVFLECVQDMDHENMFWYRQDPGLGLRLIYFSYDVKMKEKGDIPEGYSVSREKKERFSLILESASTNQTSMYLCASSSGARSTGELFFGEGSRLTVL.